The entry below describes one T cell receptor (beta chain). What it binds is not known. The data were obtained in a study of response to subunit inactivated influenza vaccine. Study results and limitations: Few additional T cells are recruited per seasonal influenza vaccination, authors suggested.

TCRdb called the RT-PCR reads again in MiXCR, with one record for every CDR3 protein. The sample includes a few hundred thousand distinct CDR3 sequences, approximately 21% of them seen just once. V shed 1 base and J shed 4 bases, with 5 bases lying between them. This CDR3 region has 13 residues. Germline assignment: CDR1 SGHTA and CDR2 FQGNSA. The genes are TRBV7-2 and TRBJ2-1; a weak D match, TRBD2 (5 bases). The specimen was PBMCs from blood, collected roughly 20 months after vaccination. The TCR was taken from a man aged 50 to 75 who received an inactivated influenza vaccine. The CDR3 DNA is TGTGCCAGCAGCTTAGAGCGGTACAATGAGCAGTTCTTC. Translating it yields CASSLERYNEQFF.